Below are 30 T cell receptor beta chains sequenced from a single sample in a study of T cell responses to AZD1222 COVID-19 vaccine. Clones were read by immunoSEQ multiplex PCR, and TCRdb kept only the in-frame ones, dropping some. The table lists 100,000 to 150,000 clones, roughly 84% of them singletons. The sequenced sample was peripheral blood, obtained 28 days after the second AZD1222 dose. The source of these receptors is an adult who received the AZD1222 COVID-19 vaccine.

V and J are TRBV5-1 and TRBJ2-1; 8 bases agree with TRBD2. The CDR3 loop spans 16 amino acids. CDR1 SGHRS and CDR2 YFSETQ come from the germline V gene. CDR3 amino acids: CPRSPRGGDTYNEQFF. The CDR3 DNA is TGCCCCCGCAGCCCCCGGGGGGGGGACACATACAATGAGCAGTTCTTC.

This chain uses TRBV25-1 with TRBJ1-3, with D unclear. The CDR3 loop spans 14 amino acids. Trimming cost V 1 base and J 1 base, with 5 bases left between them. Germline V gene data show CDR1 as MGHDK and CDR2 as SYGVNS. The CDR3: CASSEWDSGNTIYF. The CDR3 region has the DNA TGTGCCAGCAGTGAATGGGATTCTGGAAACACCATATATTTT.

This chain connects TRBV29-1 to TRBJ1-2, with D hard to call. This CDR3 has 17 residues. Germline V lookup: CDR1 SQVTM, CDR2 ANQGSEA. Trimming took 4 bases from V and 0 from J, leaving 21 bases between them. CDR3: CSVVPGIRLTSNYGYTF. CDR3 DNA sequence: TGCAGCGTTGTGCCGGGAATCCGTCTTACCTCTAACTATGGCTACACCTTC.

This rearrangement joins TRBV30 to TRBJ1-6, with D possibly being TRBD1 (6 bases). Trimming took 0 bases from V and 8 from J, leaving 17 bases between them. The CDR3 totals 16 residues. Looked up from germline, CDR1 is GTSNPN and CDR2 is SVGIG (reference sequence). CDR3: CAWSVSGGALDSPLHF. The CDR3 DNA reads TGTGCCTGGAGTGTAAGTGGGGGCGCATTGGATTCACCCCTCCACTTT.

This chain links TRBV2 with TRBJ1-1, with D unresolved. Trimming took 3 bases from V and 8 from J, leaving 16 bases between them. CDR3 length: 14 residues. Germline V gives CDR1 SNHLY, CDR2 FYNNEI. This CDR3 reads CASSDSGWSSEAFF. As DNA, the CDR3 is TGTGCCAGCAGTGATTCCGGTTGGAGCTCCGAAGCTTTCTTT.

J is TRBJ1-4 and V is TRBV7-9, with a weak D call TRBD1 (6 bases). Per germline, CDR1 SEHNR and CDR2 FQNEAQ (reference sequence). This CDR3 is 16 amino acids long. Trimming took 5 bases from V and 5 from J, leaving 18 bases between them. CDR3 residues: CASSNPPDSLNEKLFF. CDR3 in DNA: TGTGCCAGCAGCAACCCCCCGGACAGCTTAAATGAAAAACTGTTTTTT.

The V gene is TRBV2, the J gene TRBJ1-4; D gene unclear. This CDR3 has 12 residues. Germline CDR1 SNHLY, CDR2 FYNNEI. V gave up 4 bases and J gave up 8 bases, with 8 bases separating them. CDR3 sequence: CASSGAGEKLFF. CDR3 DNA sequence: TGTGCCAGCAGTGGGGCGGGCGAAAAACTGTTTTTT.

The chain joins TRBV7-2 to TRBJ1-2; 12 bases are shared with TRBD1. CDR3 length equals 17 residues. Losses at the gene ends were 1 base for V and 8 bases for J; bases not matched to a gene: 11. Per the germline V gene, CDR1 is SGHTA and CDR2 is FQGNSA. The CDR3 here is CASSLGPLGTGGAGYTF. In DNA form, the CDR3 reads TGTGCCAGCAGCTTAGGGCCCTTGGGGACAGGGGGCGCCGGCTACACCTTC.

The chain couples TRBV4-3 to TRBJ1-6; 11 bases line up with TRBD1. Germline CDR1 reads LGHNA; CDR2 reads YSLEER. The CDR3 is made up of 17 amino acids. V lost 1 base, J lost 8 bases, and 7 bases stayed unmatched. DNA of the CDR3: TGCGCCAGCAGCCAAGGGAGAGGGACAGGGGGTTATTCACCCCTCCACTTT. Encoded protein: CASSQGRGTGGYSPLHF.

CDR3 DNA: TGTGCCAGCAGCCGTTCAGGGGGAGCCTACGAGCAGTACTTC. Its protein product is CASSRSGGAYEQYF. The V call is TRBV7-2, the J call TRBJ2-7, with 7 positions matching TRBD1. J was trimmed by 2 bases and V by 5 bases; bases with no gene match: 6. CDR1 and CDR2 (germline): SGHTA, FQGNSA. The CDR3 runs 14 residues.

The chain links TRBV19 to TRBJ2-7; D gene uncertain. The CDR3 is made up of 14 amino acids. CDR1 and CDR2 from the germline V gene are LNHDA and SQIVND (reference sequence). V lost 10 bases to trimming and J lost 1 base, with 17 bases between them. The CDR3 region has the DNA TGTGCCACATCCGCGTCTTTCCTTTCCTACGAGCAGTACTTC. It yields the protein CATSASFLSYEQYF.

This clone was counted once. This chain uses TRBV10-2 with TRBJ1-1; 9 bases match TRBD1. Germline V gene lookup returns CDR1 WSHSY and CDR2 SAAADI. V shed 5 bases, J shed 10 bases, and the junction held 5 bases outside the gene matches. The CDR3 consists of 12 residues. The DNA for the CDR3 is TGCGCCAGCAGTAGGGACAGGGAGCGAGCTTTCTTT. Protein sequence: CASSRDRERAFF.

This clone occurred once. The J gene is TRBJ1-3, the V gene TRBV28; D possibly corresponds to TRBD1 (5 bases). There are 16 residues in the CDR3. V lost 0 bases, J lost 0 bases, and 9 bases lay in between. CDR1 is MDHEN and CDR2 is SYDVKM in the germline V gene. This CDR3 reads CASSLWAGHSGNTIYF. The CDR3 region has the DNA TGTGCCAGCAGTTTATGGGCAGGGCACTCTGGAAACACCATATATTTT.

The CDR3 loop reads CASSQDPDRNYGYTF. The CDR3 nucleotides read TGTGCCAGCAGCCAAGATCCAGACAGAAACTATGGCTACACCTTC. This sequence joins TRBV4-2 and TRBJ1-2; perhaps TRBD1 as D (5 bases). Trimming stripped 0 bases from V and 2 bases from J, with 10 bases between. This CDR3 comprises 15 residues. Germline CDR1 reads LGHNA; CDR2 reads YNFKEQ.

The rearrangement joins TRBV6-5 to TRBJ1-1; D unresolved. The CDR3 totals 15 residues. The V end was cut by 0 bases, the J end by 2 bases, with 10 bases between. The germline CDR1 and CDR2 sequences are MNHEY and SVGAGI. CDR3 nucleotides: TGTGCCAGCAGTTACTCGGGCAGTACTAACACTGAAGCTTTCTTT. The encoded protein is CASSYSGSTNTEAFF.

V usage is TRBV7-8 and J usage is TRBJ1-2; TRBD1 aligns across 8 bases. The CDR3 runs to 13 residues. CDR1 is SGHVS, CDR2 FQNEAQ, per germline. The V and J ends lost 5 bases and 2 bases, in that order; junction bases with no gene match: 1. This chain's CDR3 is CASSRTGNYGYTF. The CDR3 nucleotides read TGTGCCAGCAGCCGGACAGGGAACTATGGCTACACCTTC.

CDR3 sequence: CASSLVFGGGSGYTF. The DNA for the CDR3 is TGTGCCAGCAGCTTAGTCTTCGGGGGGGGAAGTGGCTACACCTTC. The chain uses TRBV7-8 and TRBJ1-2, with a tentative D call TRBD1 (5 bases). Trimming pared 1 base from V and 7 bases from J, leaving 16 bases between. This CDR3 is 15 amino acids long. Germline V gene lookup returns CDR1 SGHVS and CDR2 FQNEAQ. The whole variable domain, filled in from reference TRBV7-8 and TRBJ1-2, reads GAGVSQSPRYKVAKRGQDVALRCDPISGHVSLFWYQQALGQGPEFLTYFQNEAQLDKSGLPSDRFFAERPEGSVSTLKIQRTQQEDSAVYLCASSLVFGGGSGYTFGSGTRLTVV.

The chain joins TRBV11-3 to TRBJ1-1, with D perhaps matching TRBD1 (6 bases). Trimming removed 3 bases from V and 0 bases from J, with 11 bases in between. The CDR3 contains 15 residues. The V gene's germline CDR1 is SGHNT and CDR2 YENEEA. The CDR3 DNA reads TGTGCCAGCAGCTTTGGCGGGGGGCTGAACACTGAAGCTTTCTTT. It yields the protein CASSFGGGLNTEAFF.

This clone came up once. V usage is TRBV2 and J usage is TRBJ2-7; 7 nucleotides match TRBD2. The CDR3 is 18 residues long. V trimming: 6 bases; J trimming: 1 base; junction bases outside the gene matches: 18. Germline CDR1 is SNHLY and CDR2 is FYNNEI. CDR3 amino acids: CASRPLPGGGAGSYEQYF. CDR3 bases: TGTGCCAGCAGGCCCCTTCCCGGCGGGGGAGCGGGGTCCTACGAGCAGTACTTC.

A remark on this clone: Other DNA sequences in this sample translate to the same CDR3. V and J are TRBV18 and TRBJ2-1; 7 bases line up with TRBD2. Germline CDR1 and CDR2: KGHSH and LQKENI. The CDR3 is 13 amino acids. Germline trimming cut 3 bases from V and 7 bases from J; bases unmatched to any gene: 3. DNA for the CDR3: TGTGCCAGCTCACCTCCGGGACTAAATGAGCAGTTCTTC. Its translation is CASSPPGLNEQFF. The full variable domain, in which reference TRBV18 and TRBJ2-1 provide the parts outside the CDR3, is NAGVMQNPRHLVRRRGQEARLRCSPMKGHSHVYWYRQLPEEGLKFMVYLQKENIIDESGMPKERFSAEFPKEGPSILRIQQVVRGDSAAYFCASSPPGLNEQFFGPGTRLTVL.

The rearrangement links TRBV7-2 to TRBJ2-6; 8 bases are a match to TRBD1. The trim removed 5 bases at V and 3 bases at J, leaving 15 bases unmatched. The CDR3 totals 19 residues. CDR1 is SGHTA, CDR2 FQGNSA, per germline. CDR3 amino acids: CASSPPFGQGLVGANVLTF. For the CDR3, the DNA is TGTGCCAGCAGCCCCCCATTTGGACAGGGACTTGTTGGGGCCAACGTCCTGACTTTC. Looking up the rest from reference TRBV7-2 and TRBJ2-6 gives the full variable domain: GAGVSQSPSNKVTEKGKDVELRCDPISGHTALYWYRQSLGQGLEFLIYFQGNSAPDKSGLPSDRFSAERTGGSVSTLTIQRTQQEDSAVYLCASSPPFGQGLVGANVLTFGAGSRLTVL.

The V and J genes are TRBV6-5 and TRBJ1-6; tentative D call: TRBD1 (6 bases). Trimming took 1 base from V and 7 from J, leaving 14 bases between them. CDR3 length: 16 amino acids. CDR1 MNHEY and CDR2 SVGAGI come from the germline V gene. CDR3: CASSYLGAGGNSPLHF. As DNA, the CDR3 is TGTGCCAGCAGTTACTTGGGGGCGGGAGGAAATTCACCCCTCCACTTT.

The chain recombines TRBV7-9 with TRBJ1-2, with D unclear. The CDR3 has 14 amino acids. CDR1 SEHNR and CDR2 FQNEAQ come from the germline V gene (reference sequence). The V end lost 4 bases, the J end lost 4 bases, and 13 bases lay between the germline ends. The CDR3 sequence: CASSSPGPSYGYTF. CDR3 coding DNA: TGTGCCAGCAGCTCGCCCGGCCCAAGCTATGGCTACACCTTC.

The chain uses TRBV14 and TRBJ1-2; TRBD1 is a possible D gene (5 bases). V was cut by 1 base and J by 8 bases, with 17 bases left in between. Per the germline V gene, CDR1 is SGHDN and CDR2 is FVKESK. This CDR3 comprises 15 residues. CDR3 protein: CASSQGGTGLKGYTF. DNA of the CDR3: TGTGCCAGCAGCCAAGGTGGGACGGGGTTAAAGGGCTACACCTTC.

The chain employs TRBV6-5 and TRBJ1-2, with D tentatively TRBD1 (6 bases). Germline CDR1 reads MNHEY; CDR2 reads SVGAGI. V lost 6 bases, J lost 4 bases, and 12 bases lay in between. The CDR3 spans 13 residues. For the CDR3, the DNA is TGTGCCAGCAGCATCACAGGGACCTATGGCTACACCTTC. Protein product: CASSITGTYGYTF.

The chain joins TRBV2 to TRBJ1-5, with D unresolved. The CDR3 totals 17 residues. V was clipped by 1 base and J by 3 bases, with 16 bases between them. CDR1 and CDR2 from the germline V gene are SNHLY and FYNNEI. The DNA for the CDR3 is TGTGCCAGCAGTGAAGAGCAGATTTGGAACCTCAATCAGCCCCAGCATTTT. Translation gives CASSEEQIWNLNQPQHF.

This chain uses TRBV10-3 with TRBJ1-1; D ambiguous. CDR3 length: 16 residues. Trimming stripped 7 bases from V and 0 bases from J, with 18 bases between. Germline assignment: CDR1 ENHRY and CDR2 SYGVKD. The CDR3 spells CAITKENPHMNTEAFF. The DNA of the CDR3 is TGTGCCATCACCAAAGAGAATCCACACATGAACACTGAAGCTTTCTTT.

The chain links TRBV6-5 to TRBJ1-1; D is unclear. The germline gives CDR1 MNHEY, CDR2 SVGAGI. Trimming removed 5 bases at V and 1 base at J, with 11 bases between. The CDR3 runs 14 residues. CDR3 sequence reads: CASSTDIWNTEAFF. CDR3 bases: TGTGCCAGCAGTACCGACATATGGAACACTGAAGCTTTCTTT.

The V and J genes are TRBV7-9 and TRBJ1-2, with D maybe TRBD1 (6 bases). The CDR3 contains 15 residues. CDR1 and CDR2 (germline): SEHNR, FQNEAQ (reference sequence). The V and J ends lost 7 bases and 4 bases respectively, with 19 bases between them. CDR3 in DNA: TGTGCCAGCACCAAGAGTCCGGGACAAAGCTATGGCTACACCTTC. Translated, it gives CASTKSPGQSYGYTF.

In its sample, this clone was seen a few times. This CDR3 is CASSFGTGWDQPQHF. The CDR3 nucleotides read TGTGCCAGCAGCTTTGGGACAGGGTGGGATCAGCCCCAGCATTTT. The chain couples TRBV3-1 (or the pseudogene TRBV3-2) to TRBJ1-5, with 9 positions matching TRBD1. The junction had 7 bases not matched to a gene; V was cut back by 5 bases and J by 5 bases. Germline loops: CDR1 LGHDT, CDR2 YNNKEL (reference sequence). This CDR3 is 15 amino acids long.